One sample yielded the 17 T cell receptor beta chains listed below, sequenced in a study of T-cell reconstitution after alpha-beta-depleted transplantation in children. Library preparation (for TCRbeta) was performed with unique molecular identifiers. TCRdb reprocessed the PCR reads via MiXCR and lists one record per CDR3 protein. Altogether around 480,000 distinct CDR3 sequences are present, approximately 29% being singletons, with the ten largest covering about 2.3%. The sequencing here drew on PBMCs from the stem cell graft donor, taken from the stem cell graft. These receptors all come from a human donor who donated a stem cell graft to a child with aplastic anemia.

CDR3 sequence (DNA): TGTGCCAGCAGCTTAGCGACGGCAGTCGGAGATACGCAGTATTTT. Its protein product is CASSLATAVGDTQYF. This rearrangement joins TRBV7-9 to TRBJ2-3, with D unclear. With 0 bases removed from V and 5 bases from J, the gap between germline ends came to 12 bases. Per the germline V gene, CDR1 is SEHNR and CDR2 is FQNEAQ (reference sequence). This CDR3 region has 15 residues.

This clonotype occurred many times. V and J are TRBV20-1 and TRBJ1-3; 9 bases line up with TRBD1. The ends lost 1 base at V and 3 bases at J; junction bases unmatched: 7. Germline V gene data show CDR1 as DFQATT and CDR2 as SNEGSKA (reference sequence). The CDR3 is 16 residues long. The chain's CDR3 is CSARAPGTGFGNTIYF. CDR3 coding DNA: TGCAGTGCTAGAGCCCCCGGGACAGGGTTTGGAAACACCATATATTTT.

The gene calls are TRBV7-2 and TRBJ1-1; D unclear. The CDR3 has 11 amino acids. Germline V gene sequence: CDR1 SGHTA, CDR2 FQGNSA. The germline V and J ends were trimmed by 3 bases and 6 bases, with 5 bases remaining between them. The CDR3 bases are TGTGCCAGCAGCTTCGTAGCTGAAGCTTTCTTT. Protein product: CASSFVAEAFF.

This chain links TRBV4-3 with TRBJ2-1, with 8 bases that match TRBD2. After removal of 1 base from V and 3 bases from J, the junction contained 5 bases not matched to a gene. Germline V gene data show CDR1 as LGHNA and CDR2 as YSLEER. There are 16 residues in the CDR3. CDR3 amino acids: CASSQVAGLGYNEQFF. The CDR3 region has the DNA TGCGCCAGCAGCCAAGTAGCGGGGTTAGGCTACAATGAGCAGTTCTTC.

This chain uses TRBV7-2 with TRBJ1-6, with D perhaps matching TRBD1 (6 bases). Trimming removed 2 bases at V and 6 bases at J, with 11 bases between. The CDR3 has 15 amino acids. CDR1 and CDR2 (germline): SGHTA, FQGNSA. The CDR3 region has the DNA TGTGCCAGCAGCTTATGGGCAGGGGTTAATTCACCCCTCCACTTT. Translated, it gives CASSLWAGVNSPLHF.

CDR3 in DNA: TGCGCCAGCAGCTTGGGGAGCGGGAACGTGAACGAGCAGTACTTC. Translated, it gives CASSLGSGNVNEQYF. The chain employs TRBV5-1 and TRBJ2-7, with TRBD2 identical over 7 bases. Germline CDR1 is SGHRS and CDR2 is YFSETQ. The V and J ends lost 0 bases and 5 bases, in that order; junction bases with no gene match: 8. The CDR3 length is 15 residues.

The chain carries TRBV12-3 or TRBV12-4 and TRBJ1-5, with no clear D. CDR3 length equals 13 residues. Trimming took off 5 bases at V and 6 bases at J, with 11 bases between the two ends. The CDR3 coding sequence is TGTGCCAGCAGTCTGACGGCCGGTCAGCCCCAGCATTTT. Amino acids: CASSLTAGQPQHF.

The chain uses TRBV20-1 and TRBJ2-1; TRBD2 agrees at 10 bases. The CDR3 is made up of 15 amino acids. Germline CDR1 reads DFQATT; CDR2 reads SNEGSKA (reference sequence). With 1 base clipped from V and 5 bases from J, the junction kept 5 bases outside the gene matches. This CDR3 reads CSARGSSGSHNEQFF. In nucleotides, the CDR3 is TGCAGTGCTAGAGGGTCTAGCGGGAGCCACAATGAGCAGTTCTTC.

Only a few counts were recorded for this clonotype. The V and J genes are TRBV27 and TRBJ2-7; 13 bases line up with TRBD2. CDR1 is MNHEY, CDR2 SMNVEV, per germline (reference sequence). There are 14 residues in the CDR3. The V gene end was trimmed by 8 bases and the J gene end by 6 bases; junction bases not matched to a gene: 7. The CDR3 DNA is TGTGCCAGCTCAAAAGGGACTAGCGGGATCGAGCAGTACTTC. Encoded protein: CASSKGTSGIEQYF.

This clonotype was seen more than once but under ten times. The genes are TRBV2 and TRBJ2-5; 7 nucleotides align to TRBD1. V was clipped by 6 bases and J by 4 bases; unmatched bases: 11. The CDR3 loop spans 15 amino acids. Germline assignment: CDR1 SNHLY and CDR2 FYNNEI. CDR3 nucleotides: TGTGCCAGCAGGACAGGGACCTACAACCTAGAGACCCAGTACTTC. It translates to CASRTGTYNLETQYF.

This rearrangement joins TRBV5-6 to TRBJ2-5; 10 bases align to TRBD1. The V segment lost 4 bases and the J segment 4 bases; nucleotides outside the gene matches: 7. CDR1 is SGHDT and CDR2 is YYEEEE in the germline V gene. The CDR3 loop spans 15 amino acids. CDR3 sequence (DNA): TGTGCCAGCAGCAGGGGACAGGGGAAGGGAGAGACCCAGTACTTC. It translates to CASSRGQGKGETQYF.

This clonotype was recorded a few times. The V gene is TRBV20-1, the J gene TRBJ2-1; TRBD2 matches 8 bases. Germline V gene lookup returns CDR1 DFQATT and CDR2 SNEGSKA (reference sequence). After removal of 6 bases from V and 5 bases from J, the junction contained 9 bases not matched to a gene. There are 14 residues in the CDR3. The CDR3 is CSARLSGRNNEQFF. The CDR3 coding sequence is TGCAGTGCCCGACTGAGCGGGAGAAACAATGAGCAGTTCTTC.

V is TRBV27 and J is TRBJ1-2; possibly TRBD1 for D (5 bases). Germline assignment: CDR1 MNHEY and CDR2 SMNVEV (reference sequence). This CDR3 region has 13 residues. V lost 6 bases and J lost 8, with 16 bases in between. The CDR3 DNA sequence: TGTGCCAGCAGCCCCAGGGTGTCGGGCGGCTACACCTTC. Translated, it gives CASSPRVSGGYTF.

This sequence joins TRBV14 and TRBJ2-1; D may be TRBD1 (6 bases). The CDR3 runs to 16 residues. V lost 0 bases and J lost 4, with 13 bases in between. Germline CDR1 is SGHDN and CDR2 is FVKESK. The CDR3 DNA sequence: TGTGCCAGCAGCCAAGATCTTAGCCAGGGGTACAATGAGCAGTTCTTC. Translated: CASSQDLSQGYNEQFF. The variable domain in full, with the rest retrieved from reference TRBV14 and TRBJ2-1, is EAGVTQFPSHSVIEKGQTVTLRCDPISGHDNLYWYRRVMGKEIKFLLHFVKESKQDESGMPNNRFLAERTGGTYSTLKVQPAELEDSGVYFCASSQDLSQGYNEQFFGPGTRLTVL.

The chain has TRBV20-1 and TRBJ1-6; maybe TRBD1 (6 bases). Looked up from germline, CDR1 is DFQATT and CDR2 is SNEGSKA (reference sequence). Trimming cost V 1 base and J 8 bases, with 9 bases left between them. The CDR3 contains 13 residues. The CDR3 bases are TGCAGTGCTAGAGCGTCAGGGGATTCACCCCTCCACTTT. It is translated as CSARASGDSPLHF.

This chain joins TRBV6-2 or TRBV6-3 and TRBJ2-1, with D unresolved. There are 16 residues in the CDR3. Germline-derived CDR1 and CDR2 are MNHEY and SVGEGT. Trimming removed 6 bases at V and 0 bases at J, with 15 bases between. The CDR3 coding sequence is TGTGCCAGCAGCTACACGAGGCGCAGCTCCTACAATGAGCAGTTCTTC. Translation gives CASSYTRRSSYNEQFF.

CDR3 in amino acids: CAISGGQGREADTQYF. The CDR3 nucleotides are TGTGCCATCAGTGGGGGACAGGGCCGGGAGGCAGATACGCAGTATTTT. The chain employs TRBV10-3 and TRBJ2-3; 9 bases map to TRBD1. With 4 bases clipped from V and 4 bases from J, the junction kept 9 bases outside the gene matches. Germline V gives CDR1 ENHRY, CDR2 SYGVKD. CDR3 length: 16 residues.